This passage covers 14 T cell receptor beta chains from one sample sequenced in a study of post-analysis software for immune sequencing data. No antigen is known for these receptors. Findings and limits, study-wide: Patients showed TRBV5-6, TRBV5-1 and TRBV20-1 among four to six TRBV segments more frequent than in controls.

Each TCR beta cDNA library carried unique molecular identifiers. From the PCR reads, TCRdb called clonotypes with MiXCR, one entry per CDR3 protein. Of fewer than 600,000 distinct CDR3 sequences in the sample, under 55% were seen once. Sequenced sample: blood. These receptors were collected from a girl aged 10 to 17 with multiple sclerosis.

The rearrangement joins TRBV20-1 to TRBJ2-1, with 13 bases aligning to TRBD2. CDR3 length: 15 residues. Germline V gives CDR1 DFQATT, CDR2 SNEGSKA (reference sequence). Trimming removed 7 bases from V and 4 bases from J; junction bases left unmatched: 7. CDR3 amino acids: CSGSKGLAGYNEQFF. The CDR3 DNA reads as TGCAGTGGGTCGAAGGGACTAGCGGGATACAATGAGCAGTTCTTC.

This clonotype was seen a handful of times. The J gene is TRBJ2-5, the V gene TRBV14, with 8 bases aligning to TRBD2. Trimming removed 3 bases from V and 5 bases from J; junction bases left unmatched: 11. The germline CDR1 and CDR2 sequences are SGHDN and FVKESK. The CDR3 is made up of 16 amino acids. The CDR3 DNA reads TGTGCCAGCAGCCAGTACAATAGCGGGAAGGCGGAGACCCAGTACTTC. This translates into CASSQYNSGKAETQYF.

This chain joins TRBV6-2 or TRBV6-3 and TRBJ2-7; 10 bases align to TRBD1. J lost 4 bases, V lost 7 bases, and 4 bases had no gene match. There are 13 residues in the CDR3. Per germline, CDR1 MNHEY and CDR2 SVGEGT. CDR3 protein: CASIRDRGYEQYF. The CDR3 bases are TGTGCCAGCATTCGGGACAGGGGTTACGAGCAGTACTTC.

This clonotype has only a few counts. This chain uses TRBV5-5 with TRBJ1-2, with TRBD1 matching over 8 bases. CDR3 size: 14 residues. Trimming removed 4 bases from V and 3 bases from J; junction bases left unmatched: 5. Germline V lookup: CDR1 SGHKS, CDR2 YYEKEE (reference sequence). This CDR3 reads CASSATTGDYGYTF. The CDR3 DNA reads TGTGCCAGCAGCGCCACGACAGGGGACTATGGCTACACCTTC.

The V call is TRBV6-5, the J call TRBJ1-6; D may be TRBD1 (6 bases). This CDR3 is 15 amino acids long. Germline V gene lookup returns CDR1 MNHEY and CDR2 SVGAGI. Trimming removed 5 bases from V and 5 bases from J, with 13 bases in between. The CDR3 DNA sequence: TGTGCCAGCAGTACCGGGCAGGGGAATAATTCACCCCTCCACTTT. Amino acid sequence: CASSTGQGNNSPLHF.

The chain recombines TRBV20-1 with TRBJ2-1, with D maybe TRBD2 (5 bases). The length of the CDR3 is 15 residues. Germline V lookup: CDR1 DFQATT, CDR2 SNEGSKA (reference sequence). V lost 0 bases and J 5 bases, leaving 14 bases between the germline ends. The DNA for the CDR3 is TGCAGTGCTAGAGATAGGGCGGGTTCCCACAATGAGCAGTTCTTC. This sequence encodes CSARDRAGSHNEQFF.

The chain is built from TRBV27 and TRBJ1-5; D is perhaps TRBD1 (5 bases). Germline CDR1 is MNHEY and CDR2 is SMNVEV (reference sequence). Deletions cut 8 bases from V and 4 bases from J, with 18 bases between. CDR3 length: 15 amino acids. CDR3: CASGVRAERNQPQHF. The CDR3 DNA follows: TGTGCCAGCGGGGTCAGGGCAGAACGAAATCAGCCCCAGCATTTT.

V is TRBV2 and J is TRBJ2-1; tentative D call: TRBD1 (6 bases). The V end lost 4 bases, the J end lost 0 bases, and 10 bases lay between the germline ends. The CDR3 contains 15 residues. CDR1 is SNHLY and CDR2 is FYNNEI in the germline V gene. The CDR3 nucleotides are TGTGCCAGCAGTGTAAGGGGGTCCTCCTACAATGAGCAGTTCTTC. It yields the protein CASSVRGSSYNEQFF.

This clonotype has only a few counts. The CDR3 is CASSLEGSSSYEQYF. The CDR3 DNA reads as TGCGCCAGCAGCTTGGAGGGCTCGAGCTCCTACGAGCAGTACTTC. The chain has TRBV5-1 and TRBJ2-7, with D uncertain. The CDR3 runs to 15 residues. Trimming removed 0 bases from V and 0 bases from J, with 10 bases in between. The germline gives CDR1 SGHRS, CDR2 YFSETQ.

The chain uses TRBV3-1 and TRBJ1-2; weak D call: TRBD1 (6 bases). This CDR3 has 17 residues. In germline, CDR1 is LGHDT, CDR2 YNNKEL (reference sequence). V was pared by 4 bases and J by 7 bases, with 25 bases between. The CDR3 spells CASSPFSMGAFLFGYTF. In DNA form, the CDR3 reads TGTGCCAGCAGCCCCTTCTCCATGGGGGCCTTCTTATTTGGCTACACCTTC.

This clonotype was recorded once. This CDR3 reads CASSGRDRGWTDTQYF. The CDR3 DNA reads as TGTGCCAGCAGTGGCCGGGACAGGGGGTGGACAGATACGCAGTATTTT. The rearrangement joins TRBV6-1 to TRBJ2-3; TRBD1 aligns across 11 bases. The CDR3 extends over 16 amino acids. The ends lost 4 bases at V and 3 bases at J; junction bases unmatched: 6. Germline loops: CDR1 MNHNS, CDR2 SASEGT.

The V gene is TRBV29-1, the J gene TRBJ2-7; TRBD2 might be the D (6 bases). The end of the DNA fits TRBJ2-4 better, so the J call may be wrong. Germline V CDR1 and CDR2: SQVTM, ANQGSEA. The CDR3 is 13 amino acids. The chain's CDR3 is CSVGGGRQNIQYF. Here the CDR3 DNA reads TGCAGCGTGGGAGGTGGACGCCAAAACATTCAGTACTTC.

Of note for this clonotype: At one of its ends the junction is not consistent with the germline gene, which may arise from a read error. The chain employs TRBV6-5 and TRBJ1-1; 9 nucleotides line up with TRBD1. CDR1 MNHEY and CDR2 SVGAGI come from the germline V gene. CDR3 length equals 16 residues. The CDR3 protein is CAGSYALGQGPTEAFF. The CDR3 bases are TGTGCCGGCAGTTACGCCCTGGGACAGGGCCCGACTGAAGCTTTCTTT.

This clonotype was observed a few times. The chain joins TRBV15 to TRBJ2-7; D is unresolved. Germline CDR1 reads LNHNV; CDR2 reads YYDKDF (reference sequence). CDR3 length: 15 residues. The V end was cut by 0 bases, the J end by 3 bases, with 12 bases between. CDR3 region: CATSRDLDGDYEQYF. DNA of the CDR3: TGTGCCACCAGCAGAGATTTGGACGGAGACTACGAGCAGTACTTC.